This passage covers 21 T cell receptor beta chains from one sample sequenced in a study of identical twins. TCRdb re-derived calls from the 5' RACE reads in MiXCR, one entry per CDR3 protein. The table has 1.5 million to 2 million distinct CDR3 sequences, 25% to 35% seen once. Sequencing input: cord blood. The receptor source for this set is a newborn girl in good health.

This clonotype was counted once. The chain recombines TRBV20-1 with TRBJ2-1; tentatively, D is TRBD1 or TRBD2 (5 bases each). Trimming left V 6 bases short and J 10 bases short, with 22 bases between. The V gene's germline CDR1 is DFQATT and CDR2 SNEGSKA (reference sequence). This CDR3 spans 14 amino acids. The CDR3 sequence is CSARDRGLSYEQFF. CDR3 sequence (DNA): TGCAGTGCCAGGGATCGGGGTTTATCCTACGAGCAGTTCTTC.

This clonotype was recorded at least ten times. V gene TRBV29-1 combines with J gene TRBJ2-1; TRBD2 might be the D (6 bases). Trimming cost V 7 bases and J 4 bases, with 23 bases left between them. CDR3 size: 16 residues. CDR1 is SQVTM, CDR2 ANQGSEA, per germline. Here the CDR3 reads CSALSERVAGYNEQFF. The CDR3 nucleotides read TGCAGCGCCCTTTCCGAGCGGGTGGCCGGGTACAATGAGCAGTTCTTC.

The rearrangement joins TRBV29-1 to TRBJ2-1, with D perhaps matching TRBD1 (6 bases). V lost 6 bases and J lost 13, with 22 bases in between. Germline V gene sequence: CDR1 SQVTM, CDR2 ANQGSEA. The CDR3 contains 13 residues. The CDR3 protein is CSVAGGGWETQFF. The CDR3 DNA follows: TGCAGCGTCGCTGGTGGGGGCTGGGAGACCCAGTTCTTC.

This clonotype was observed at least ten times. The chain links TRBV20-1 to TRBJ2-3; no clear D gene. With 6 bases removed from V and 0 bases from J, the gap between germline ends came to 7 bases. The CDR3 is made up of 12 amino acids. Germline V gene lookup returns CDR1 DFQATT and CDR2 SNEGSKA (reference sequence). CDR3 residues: CSAKKSTDTQYF. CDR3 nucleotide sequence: TGCAGTGCGAAGAAAAGCACAGATACGCAGTATTTT.

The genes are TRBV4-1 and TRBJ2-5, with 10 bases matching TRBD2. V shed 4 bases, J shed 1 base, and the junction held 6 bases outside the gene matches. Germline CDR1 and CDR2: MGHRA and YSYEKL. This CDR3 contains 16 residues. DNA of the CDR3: TGCGCCAGCAGCCTGACTAGCGGGCAACCCCAAGAGACCCAGTACTTC. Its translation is CASSLTSGQPQETQYF.

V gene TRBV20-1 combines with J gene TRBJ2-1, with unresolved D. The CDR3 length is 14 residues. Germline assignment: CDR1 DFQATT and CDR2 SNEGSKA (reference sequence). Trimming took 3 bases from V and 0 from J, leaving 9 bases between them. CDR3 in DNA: TGCAGTGCTAGGAGGCAGAGCTCCTACAATGAGCAGTTCTTC. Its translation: CSARRQSSYNEQFF.

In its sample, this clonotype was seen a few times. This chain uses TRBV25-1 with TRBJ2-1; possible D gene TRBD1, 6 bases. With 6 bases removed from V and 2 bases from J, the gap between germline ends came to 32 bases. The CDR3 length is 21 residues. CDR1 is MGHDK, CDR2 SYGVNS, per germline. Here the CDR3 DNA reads TGTGCCAGCAGCTCGAAGGGGGATGCTAGGTCCCTTCCCCCTCCCTACAATGAGCAGTTCTTC. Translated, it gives CASSSKGDARSLPPPYNEQFF.

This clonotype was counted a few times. The CDR3 DNA sequence: TGCAGTGCTACGGGGGGTAGCGGGGGGTTTTACGAGCAGTACTTC. Amino acid sequence: CSATGGSGGFYEQYF. V gene TRBV20-1 combines with J gene TRBJ2-7; 10 bases match TRBD2. The CDR3 covers 15 residues. Germline V gives CDR1 DFQATT, CDR2 SNEGSKA (reference sequence). V lost 4 bases to trimming and J lost 4 bases; unmatched junction nucleotides: 10.

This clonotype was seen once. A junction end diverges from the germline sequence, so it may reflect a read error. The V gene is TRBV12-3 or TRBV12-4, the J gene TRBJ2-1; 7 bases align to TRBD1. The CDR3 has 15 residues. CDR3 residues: CASSSRDSSYDEQFF. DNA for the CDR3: TGTGCCAGCAGTAGCCGGGACAGCTCCTACGATGAGCAGTTCTTC.

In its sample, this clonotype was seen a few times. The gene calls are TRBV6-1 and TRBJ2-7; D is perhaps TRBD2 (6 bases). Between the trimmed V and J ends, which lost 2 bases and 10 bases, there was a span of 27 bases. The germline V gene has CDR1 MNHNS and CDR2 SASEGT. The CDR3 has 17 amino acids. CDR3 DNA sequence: TGTGCCAGCAGTGAACGTTTGAGGTCAGCCCGGCGGGGAACCCAGTACTTC. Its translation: CASSERLRSARRGTQYF.

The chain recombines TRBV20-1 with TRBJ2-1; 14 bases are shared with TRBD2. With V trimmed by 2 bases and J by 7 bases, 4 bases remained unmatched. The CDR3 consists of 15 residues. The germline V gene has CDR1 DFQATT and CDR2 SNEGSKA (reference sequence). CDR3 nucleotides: TGCAGTGCTAGATCCCGACTAGCGGGAGGGAATGAGCAGTTCTTC. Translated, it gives CSARSRLAGGNEQFF.

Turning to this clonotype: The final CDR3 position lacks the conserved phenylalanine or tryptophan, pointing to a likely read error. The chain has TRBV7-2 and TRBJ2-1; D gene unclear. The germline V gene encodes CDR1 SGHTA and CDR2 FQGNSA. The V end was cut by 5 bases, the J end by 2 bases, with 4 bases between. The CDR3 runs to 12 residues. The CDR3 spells CASSHTYNEQFC. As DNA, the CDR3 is TGTGCCAGCAGCCATACCTACAATGAGCAGTTCTGC.

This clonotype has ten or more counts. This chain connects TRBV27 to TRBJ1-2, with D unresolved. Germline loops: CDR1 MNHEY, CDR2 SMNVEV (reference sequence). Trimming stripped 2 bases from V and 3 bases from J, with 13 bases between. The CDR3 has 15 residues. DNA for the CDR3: TGTGCCAGCAGTTTAACAACGGCGCCCTACTATGGCTACACCTTC. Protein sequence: CASSLTTAPYYGYTF.

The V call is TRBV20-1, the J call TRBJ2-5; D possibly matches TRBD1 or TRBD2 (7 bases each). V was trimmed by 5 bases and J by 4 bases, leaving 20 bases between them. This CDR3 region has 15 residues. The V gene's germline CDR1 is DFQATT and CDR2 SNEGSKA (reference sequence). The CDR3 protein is CSAHRQGGFRETQYF. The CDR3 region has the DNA TGCAGTGCTCATCGACAGGGAGGGTTCAGAGAGACCCAGTACTTC.

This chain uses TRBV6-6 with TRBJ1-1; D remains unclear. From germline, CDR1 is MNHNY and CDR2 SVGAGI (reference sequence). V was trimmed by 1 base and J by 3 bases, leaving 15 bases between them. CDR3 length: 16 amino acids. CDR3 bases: TGTGCCAGCAGTTACTTACATTTGGGGAGGGACACTGAAGCTTTCTTT. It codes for CASSYLHLGRDTEAFF.

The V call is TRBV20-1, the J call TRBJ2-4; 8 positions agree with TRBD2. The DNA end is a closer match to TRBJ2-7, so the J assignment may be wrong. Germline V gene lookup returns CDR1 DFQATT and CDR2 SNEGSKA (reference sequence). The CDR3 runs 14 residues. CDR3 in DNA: TGCAGTGCGATAGGACGGACTAGCCTCTACGAGCAGTACTTC. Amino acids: CSAIGRTSLYEQYF.

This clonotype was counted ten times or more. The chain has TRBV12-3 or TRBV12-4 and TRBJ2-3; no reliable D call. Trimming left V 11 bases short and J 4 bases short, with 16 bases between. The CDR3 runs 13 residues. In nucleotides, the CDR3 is TGTGCCGGAGCAGTGAGAGAAGCAGATACGCAGTATTTT. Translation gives CAGAVREADTQYF.

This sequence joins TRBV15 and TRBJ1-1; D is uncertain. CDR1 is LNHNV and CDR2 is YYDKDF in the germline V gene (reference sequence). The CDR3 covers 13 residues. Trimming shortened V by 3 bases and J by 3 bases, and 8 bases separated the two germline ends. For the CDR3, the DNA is TGTGCCACCAGCAGGGAAGATGACACTGAAGCTTTCTTT. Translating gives CATSREDDTEAFF.

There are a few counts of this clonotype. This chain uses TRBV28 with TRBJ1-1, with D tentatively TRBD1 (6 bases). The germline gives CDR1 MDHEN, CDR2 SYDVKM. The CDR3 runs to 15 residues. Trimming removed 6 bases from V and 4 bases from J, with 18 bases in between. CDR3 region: CASRIVRGGSTEAFF. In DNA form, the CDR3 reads TGTGCCAGCAGGATAGTCAGGGGAGGGAGCACTGAAGCTTTCTTT.

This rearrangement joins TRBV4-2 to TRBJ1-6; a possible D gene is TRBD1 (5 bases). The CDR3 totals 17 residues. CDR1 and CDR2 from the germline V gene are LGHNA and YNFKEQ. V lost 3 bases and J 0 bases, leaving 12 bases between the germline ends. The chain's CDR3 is CASSQGEHHSYNSPLHF. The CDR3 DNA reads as TGTGCCAGCAGCCAGGGGGAACACCACTCCTATAATTCACCCCTCCACTTT.

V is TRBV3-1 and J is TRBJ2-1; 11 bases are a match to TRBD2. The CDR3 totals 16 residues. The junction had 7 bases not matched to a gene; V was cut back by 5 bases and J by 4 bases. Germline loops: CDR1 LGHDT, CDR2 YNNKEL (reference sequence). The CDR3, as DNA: TGTGCCAGCAGCTACCTAGCGGGGGGCAATTACAATGAGCAGTTCTTC. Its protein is CASSYLAGGNYNEQFF.